This TCR beta chain stems from a study of regulatory T cells in long-lasting Graves disease. The J segment lost 5 bases and the V segment lost 4 bases, leaving 9 bases of the junction unmatched. The CDR3 is 15 amino acids. Germline V CDR1 and CDR2: SGHNT, YYREEE (reference sequence). The time point denotes: newly diagnosed GD, antithyroid drugs for less than 3 months. From RNA extracted from PBMCs, the TCR library was made. Building the TCR beta libraries relied on iRepertoire HTBI primers, and CDR3 regions underwent Arm-PCR. TCRdb re-called the multiplex PCR reads with MiXCR, one entry per CDR3 protein. The table has about 430,000 distinct CDR3 sequences, over 12% seen once. On this clonotype itself: The antigen is not known.

Broader study findings: Newly diagnosed patients had higher TCR diversity than persistent Graves' patients did.

The same data also contributed to another study, on T cells in Graves' hyperthyroidism and ophthalmopathy.

This sample comprised peripheral blood mononuclear cells (PBMCs), obtained at new diagnosis, from a patient treated with antithyroid drugs. This TCR came from a woman between 40 and 55 years old with Graves disease. This sequence joins TRBV5-4 and TRBJ1-1; 9 nucleotides line up with TRBD1. The CDR3 is CASSPGGTGMTEAFF. The DNA for the CDR3 is TGTGCCAGCAGCCCTGGCGGGACAGGGATGACTGAAGCTTTCTTT.